A selection of T cell receptor beta chains follows, all from one sample in a study of shared clonotypes between healthy human individuals. Produced via immunoSEQ multiplex PCR; TCRdb's table is partial and in-frame only. The top ten hold 0.9% to 1.3% of the sample, which has millions of clones, about 94% seen once. The sample comprised naive CD8+ T cells sorted from blood. The receptors derive from a man between 18 and 29 years old in good health. Both conserved end residues are part of each CDR3. A D gene is named only where the DNA matches it firmly.

J gene: TRBJ1-5; V gene: TRBV6-1; D gene: NA; CDR3 DNA: TGTGCCAGCAGTCAGGGTTTGGAGCCCCAGCATTTT; CDR3 protein: CASSQGLEPQHF
J gene: TRBJ2-1; V gene: TRBV4-1; D gene: NA; CDR3 DNA: TGCGCCAGCAGCCTGGGGACCGTGGGGGAGCAGTTCTTC; CDR3 protein: CASSLGTVGEQFF
J gene: TRBJ2-7; V gene: TRBV30; D gene: TRBD1; CDR3 DNA: TGTGCCTGGAGTGTGGGACAGACCTACGAGCAGTACTTC; CDR3 protein: CAWSVGQTYEQYF
J gene: TRBJ2-1; V gene: TRBV2; D gene: TRBD2; CDR3 DNA: TGTGCCAGCAGTGGACCCGGGACTAGCGGGTACAATGAGCAGTTCTTC; CDR3 protein: CASSGPGTSGYNEQFF
J gene: TRBJ2-5; V gene: TRBV9; D gene: TRBD2; CDR3 DNA: TGTGCCAGCAGTTTGACTAGCTACGAGGAGACCCAGTACTTC; CDR3 protein: CASSLTSYEETQYF
J gene: TRBJ2-1; V gene: TRBV29-1; D gene: TRBD2; CDR3 DNA: TGCAGCGCCGACCCCGGGACTAGCGGGGCCAATGAGCAGTTCTTC; CDR3 protein: CSADPGTSGANEQFF
J gene: TRBJ2-2; V gene: TRBV9; D gene: NA; CDR3 DNA: TGTGCCAGCAGCAGTTTAAACACCGGGGAGCTGTTTTTT; CDR3 protein: CASSSLNTGELFF
J gene: TRBJ1-2; V gene: TRBV13; D gene: NA; CDR3 DNA: TGTGCCAGCAGCTTAGTTTCGGGGCACTATGGCTACACCTTC; CDR3 protein: CASSLVSGHYGYTF
J gene: TRBJ2-3; V gene: TRBV2; D gene: NA; CDR3 DNA: TGTGCCAGCATTTGGGCTTCACGCACAGATACGCAGTATTTT; CDR3 protein: CASIWASRTDTQYF
J gene: TRBJ1-1; V gene: TRBV6-4; D gene: NA; CDR3 DNA: TGTGCCAGCAGTGACCGTGAGGGGGGCACTGAAGCTTTCTTT; CDR3 protein: CASSDREGGTEAFF
J gene: TRBJ2-7; V gene: TRBV5-8; D gene: NA; CDR3 DNA: TGTGCCAGCAGCTTTCAGGTCTACTACGAGCAGTACTTC; CDR3 protein: CASSFQVYYEQYF
J gene: TRBJ2-1; V gene: TRBV5-4; D gene: TRBD2; CDR3 DNA: TGTGCCAGCAGCTTGTCAGGCTTGGGGCTAGCGGGGTTGAATGAGCAGTTCTTC; CDR3 protein: CASSLSGLGLAGLNEQFF
J gene: TRBJ1-2; V gene: TRBV28; D gene: NA; CDR3 DNA: TGTGCCAGCAGTTTTGGGATTATGAGGACCTTC; CDR3 protein: CASSFGIMRTF
J gene: TRBJ2-7; V gene: TRBV27; D gene: TRBD2; CDR3 DNA: TGTGCCAGCAGTTCTAAGACTAGCGGTTCCCCCTACGAGCAGTACTTC; CDR3 protein: CASSSKTSGSPYEQYF
J gene: TRBJ1-2; V gene: TRBV28; D gene: TRBD1; CDR3 DNA: TGTGCCAGCAGTCTTTATACAGGGGACGGCTACACCTTC; CDR3 protein: CASSLYTGDGYTF